The 25 T cell receptor beta chains below all came from one sample that was sequenced in a study of patients and donors after allogeneic stem cell transplantation. From the RT-PCR reads, TCRdb called clonotypes with MiXCR, one entry per CDR3 protein. The table lists approximately 200,000 distinct CDR3 sequences, 38% of them singletons. Specimen: blood, either unsorted or a sorted T cell fraction (not recorded which). The receptors stem from a human donor who was either an allogeneic HSCT recipient or a stem cell or donor lymphocyte infusion donor (not recorded which). It is not recorded whose cells these are; they may come from a transplant donor.

This clonotype was observed at least ten times. The J gene is TRBJ1-5, the V gene TRBV27; D is unclear. Germline values: CDR1 MNHEY, CDR2 SMNVEV (reference sequence). V was pared by 1 base and J by 7 bases, with 5 bases between. The CDR3 extends over 12 amino acids. The CDR3 loop reads CASSLLGQPQHF. The CDR3 region has the DNA TGTGCCAGCAGTTTATTGGGGCAGCCCCAGCATTTT.

The V and J genes are TRBV7-8 and TRBJ1-2; TRBD1 matches 8 bases. CDR1 SGHVS and CDR2 FQNEAQ come from the germline V gene. The trim removed 0 bases at V and 0 bases at J, leaving 0 bases unmatched. This CDR3 comprises 15 residues. CDR3 residues: CASSLAGQANYGYTF. The CDR3 DNA reads as TGTGCCAGCAGCTTAGCGGGACAGGCTAACTATGGCTACACCTTC.

V and J are TRBV28 and TRBJ2-1; D not certain. The germline V gene encodes CDR1 MDHEN and CDR2 SYDVKM. This CDR3 has 12 residues. Trimming shortened V by 5 bases and J by 4 bases, and 6 bases separated the two germline ends. CDR3 in DNA: TGTGCCAGCAGTCTCTTATACAATGAGCAGTTCTTC. Amino acid sequence: CASSLLYNEQFF.

There are a few counts of this clonotype. This chain uses TRBV5-5 with TRBJ1-2, with a tentative D call TRBD1 (5 bases). The CDR3 spans 14 residues. The V and J ends lost 6 bases and 3 bases respectively, with 15 bases between them. Germline V gives CDR1 SGHKS, CDR2 YYEKEE (reference sequence). The DNA for the CDR3 is TGTGCCAGCAATCCCCTCGGGGGGTACTATGGCTACACCTTC. Its protein product is CASNPLGGYYGYTF.

V and J are TRBV7-2 and TRBJ1-5, with TRBD1 matching over 7 bases. Germline V gene lookup returns CDR1 SGHTA and CDR2 FQGNSA. Trimming removed 0 bases from V and 6 bases from J; junction bases left unmatched: 5. The CDR3 has 15 amino acids. CDR3 in DNA: TGTGCCAGCAGCTTAGCACAGGGGTTTGTTCAGCCCCAGCATTTT. Translating it yields CASSLAQGFVQPQHF. The whole variable domain, remainder taken from reference TRBV7-2 and TRBJ1-5, is GAGVSQSPSNKVTEKGKDVELRCDPISGHTALYWYRQSLGQGLEFLIYFQGNSAPDKSGLPSDRFSAERTGGSVSTLTIQRTQQEDSAVYLCASSLAQGFVQPQHFGDGTRLSIL.

The rearrangement uses TRBV6-5 and TRBJ2-7; the D is unclear. Trimming removed 8 bases from V and 1 base from J, with 9 bases in between. Germline V gives CDR1 MNHEY, CDR2 SVGAGI. The CDR3 sequence is 12 residues long. DNA for the CDR3: TGTGCCAGCGGTTCGAGTTCCTACGAGCAGTACTTC. Translating gives CASGSSSYEQYF.

A note on this clonotype: At one boundary the junction diverges from the germline segment, which might be a read error. The chain links TRBV7-9 to TRBJ1-4; D is unclear. From germline, CDR1 is SEHNR and CDR2 FQNEAQ (reference sequence). This CDR3 contains 13 residues. Here the CDR3 reads CASSLSYGEQLFF. CDR3 nucleotide sequence: TGTGCCAGCAGCTTAAGTTATGGTGAACAACTGTTTTTT.

The chain uses TRBV4-1 and TRBJ2-1; 7 nucleotides line up with TRBD2. V was clipped by 0 bases and J by 4 bases; unmatched bases: 12. Germline assignment: CDR1 MGHRA and CDR2 YSYEKL. This CDR3 comprises 18 residues. The DNA of the CDR3 is TGCGCCAGCAGCCAAGATGGGTCGGGGCTAGCGGAGTACAATGAGCAGTTCTTC. Its translation: CASSQDGSGLAEYNEQFF.

The CDR3 spells CASSPRLAGAFTDTQYF. The CDR3, as DNA: TGTGCCAGCAGCCCGCGACTAGCGGGGGCGTTCACAGATACGCAGTATTTT. This chain uses TRBV7-8 with TRBJ2-3, with 12 bases identical to TRBD2. The CDR3 runs 17 residues. The junction had 8 bases not matched to a gene; V was cut back by 5 bases and J by 2 bases. Looked up from germline, CDR1 is SGHVS and CDR2 is FQNEAQ.

The rearrangement uses TRBV7-9 and TRBJ1-1; D gene unclear. This CDR3 has 14 residues. V was pared by 5 bases and J by 3 bases, with 13 bases between. Germline V gene lookup returns CDR1 SEHNR and CDR2 FQNEAQ (reference sequence). The DNA of the CDR3 is TGTGCCAGCAGCCCCCTTCCCCTAGACACTGAAGCTTTCTTT. It is translated as CASSPLPLDTEAFF.

This clonotype was detected a few times. The CDR3 loop is CSARGQGAPNEQFF. CDR3 DNA: TGCAGTGCGAGGGGACAGGGGGCGCCAAACGAGCAGTTCTTC. The chain couples TRBV20-1 to TRBJ2-1; TRBD1 matches 12 bases. The V segment lost 6 bases and the J segment 10 bases; nucleotides outside the gene matches: 10. The germline V gene has CDR1 DFQATT and CDR2 SNEGSKA (reference sequence). The CDR3 sequence is 14 residues long.

In nucleotides, the CDR3 is TGCGCCAGCAGCCCGGACAACCCGACCCAGCCCCAGCATTTT. Amino acids: CASSPDNPTQPQHF. The chain has TRBV5-1 and TRBJ1-5; possibly TRBD1 for D (5 bases). Trimming shortened V by 4 bases and J by 7 bases, and 15 bases separated the two germline ends. The CDR3 is made up of 14 amino acids. Per germline, CDR1 SGHRS and CDR2 YFSETQ. Supplemented by reference TRBV5-1 and TRBJ1-5, the full variable domain reads KAGVTQTPRYLIKTRGQQVTLSCSPISGHRSVSWYQQTPGQGLQFLFEYFSETQRNKGNFPGRFSGRQFSNSRSEMNVSTLELGDSALYLCASSPDNPTQPQHFGDGTRLSIL.

The CDR3 DNA reads TGTGCCAGCAGCGTTAACGACAAGCCGAACACCGGGGAGCTGTTTTTT. This encodes CASSVNDKPNTGELFF. This rearrangement joins TRBV7-3 to TRBJ2-2, with D unclear. Germline lookup yields CDR1 SGHTA and CDR2 FQGTGA. This CDR3 spans 16 amino acids. Trimming stripped 5 bases from V and 0 bases from J, with 13 bases between.

V gene TRBV20-1 combines with J gene TRBJ1-5, with D tentatively TRBD1 (6 bases). This CDR3 is 14 amino acids long. The germline V and J ends were trimmed by 4 bases and 0 bases, with 10 bases remaining between them. The germline V gene encodes CDR1 DFQATT and CDR2 SNEGSKA (reference sequence). The CDR3 region is CSAKRQASNQPQHF. The DNA for the CDR3 is TGCAGTGCTAAACGACAGGCTAGCAATCAGCCCCAGCATTTT.

The chain combines TRBV12-3 or TRBV12-4 with TRBJ1-1; D possibly corresponds to TRBD1 (6 bases). Trimming pared 6 bases from V and 4 bases from J, leaving 27 bases between. This CDR3 has 18 amino acids. CDR3 in DNA: TGTGCCAGCAGCCACCCTACATCAGGGGTTAGGGATGGCACTGAAGCTTTCTTT. This encodes CASSHPTSGVRDGTEAFF.

V is TRBV6-5 and J is TRBJ1-1; no firm D call. The germline V gene has CDR1 MNHEY and CDR2 SVGAGI. This CDR3 is built from 14 residues. Trimming stripped 6 bases from V and 3 bases from J, with 14 bases between. CDR3 nucleotide sequence: TGTGCCAGCAGCCCTCGGCGAGCCGACACTGAAGCTTTCTTT. The encoded protein is CASSPRRADTEAFF.

This clonotype showed up many times. The V call is TRBV20-1, the J call TRBJ1-6; 7 positions match TRBD1. The CDR3 consists of 13 residues. Germline lookup yields CDR1 DFQATT and CDR2 SNEGSKA (reference sequence). Trimming cost V 6 bases and J 9 bases; bases outside gene matches: 8. The CDR3 sequence: CSAMGQTGSPLHF. The DNA of the CDR3 is TGCAGTGCCATGGGACAGACCGGTTCACCCCTCCACTTT.

The genes are TRBV5-1 and TRBJ1-1, with 8 bases fitting TRBD1. J lost 4 bases, V lost 3 bases, and 8 bases had no gene match. The CDR3 loop spans 15 amino acids. Germline assignment: CDR1 SGHRS and CDR2 YFSETQ. The CDR3 protein is CASSSGQGVSTEAFF. The CDR3 DNA sequence: TGCGCCAGCAGCTCCGGACAGGGCGTAAGCACTGAAGCTTTCTTT.

This clonotype was seen a few times. The rearrangement joins TRBV6-5 to TRBJ1-5; the D is unclear. This CDR3 is 14 amino acids long. CDR1 is MNHEY and CDR2 is SVGAGI in the germline V gene. Trimming shortened V by 5 bases and J by 3 bases, and 11 bases separated the two germline ends. The DNA for the CDR3 is TGTGCCAGCAGTCCCCTAGATCCCAATCAGCCCCAGCATTTT. It translates to CASSPLDPNQPQHF.

This sequence joins TRBV12-3 or TRBV12-4 and TRBJ1-5; TRBD1 aligns across 9 bases. V lost 5 bases and J lost 0; bases outside the gene matches: 11. The CDR3 consists of 18 residues. The chain's CDR3 is CASSNPGQGSGSNQPQHF. CDR3 in DNA: TGTGCCAGCAGTAACCCGGGACAGGGCTCGGGTAGCAATCAGCCCCAGCATTTT.

This chain connects TRBV7-9 to TRBJ1-1; no clear D. Trimming cost V 4 bases and J 1 base, with 10 bases left between them. The CDR3 totals 14 residues. Germline V gene lookup returns CDR1 SEHNR and CDR2 FQNEAQ (reference sequence). CDR3 DNA sequence: TGTGCCAGCAGCTCCAGCCCCCCGAACACTGAAGCTTTCTTT. It encodes CASSSSPPNTEAFF.

The genes are TRBV10-3 and TRBJ2-3; 9 bases are a match to TRBD1. CDR1 and CDR2 from the germline V gene are ENHRY and SYGVKD. CDR3 length: 15 amino acids. V lost 4 bases and J lost 6; bases outside the gene matches: 8. The CDR3 sequence is CAISVGQGHGDTQYF. CDR3 bases: TGTGCCATCAGTGTGGGACAGGGACATGGGGATACGCAGTATTTT.

The chain combines TRBV14 with TRBJ2-1, with D possibly being TRBD1 or TRBD2 (6 bases each). The CDR3 covers 12 residues. Per the germline V gene, CDR1 is SGHDN and CDR2 is FVKESK. V gave up 1 base and J gave up 14 bases, with 12 bases separating them. In DNA, the CDR3 is TGTGCCAGCAGCCAAGTGGGGGGCCATAAGTTCTTC. Protein sequence: CASSQVGGHKFF.

This clonotype was seen a few times. The chain recombines TRBV7-3 with TRBJ1-6; D remains ambiguous. The CDR3 contains 13 residues. The germline gives CDR1 SGHTA, CDR2 FQGTGA. The V end was cut by 5 bases, the J end by 10 bases, with 12 bases between. The CDR3 bases are TGTGCCAGCAGCCCCCAACCAGAGTCACCCCTCCACTTT. It translates to CASSPQPESPLHF. Together with reference TRBV7-3 and TRBJ1-6, the CDR3 gives the full variable domain: GAGVSQTPSNKVTEKGKYVELRCDPISGHTALYWYRQSLGQGPEFLIYFQGTGAADDSGLPNDRFFAVRPEGSVSTLKIQRTERGDSAVYLCASSPQPESPLHFGNGTRLTVT.

The chain links TRBV9 to TRBJ2-5; D possibly corresponds to TRBD2 (7 bases). The V gene lost 3 bases and the J gene lost 1 base, with 10 bases spanning the gap. The V gene's germline CDR1 is SGDLS and CDR2 YYNGEE. CDR3 length: 14 amino acids. CDR3 protein: CASSARGAQETQYF. The CDR3 DNA is TGTGCCAGCAGCGCCCGGGGGGCCCAAGAGACCCAGTACTTC.